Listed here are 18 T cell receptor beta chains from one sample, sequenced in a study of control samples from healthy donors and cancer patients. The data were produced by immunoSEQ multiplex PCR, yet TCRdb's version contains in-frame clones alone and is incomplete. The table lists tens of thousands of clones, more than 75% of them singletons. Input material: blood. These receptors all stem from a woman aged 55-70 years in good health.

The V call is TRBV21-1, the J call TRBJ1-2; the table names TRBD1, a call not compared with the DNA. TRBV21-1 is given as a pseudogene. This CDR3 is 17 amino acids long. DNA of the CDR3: TGTGCCAGCAGCACAAACGGACAGGGGGCGGGTGGCTATGGCTACACCTTC. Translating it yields CASSTNGQGAGGYGYTF.

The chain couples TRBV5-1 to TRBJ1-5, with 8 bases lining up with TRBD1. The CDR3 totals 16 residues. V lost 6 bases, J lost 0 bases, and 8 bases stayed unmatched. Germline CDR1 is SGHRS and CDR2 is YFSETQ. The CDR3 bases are TGCGCCAGCATATCGGGACAGGAGTATAGCAATCAGCCCCAGCATTTT. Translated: CASISGQEYSNQPQHF.

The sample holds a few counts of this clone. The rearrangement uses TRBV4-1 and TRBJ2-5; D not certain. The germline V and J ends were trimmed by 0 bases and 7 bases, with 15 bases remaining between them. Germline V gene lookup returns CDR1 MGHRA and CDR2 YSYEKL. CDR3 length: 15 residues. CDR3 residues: CASSQEDRNAWTQYF. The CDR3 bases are TGCGCCAGCAGCCAAGAAGACCGGAACGCTTGGACCCAGTACTTC.

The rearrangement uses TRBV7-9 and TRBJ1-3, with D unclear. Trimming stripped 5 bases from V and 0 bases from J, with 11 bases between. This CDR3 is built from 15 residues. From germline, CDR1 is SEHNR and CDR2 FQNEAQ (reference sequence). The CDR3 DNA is TGTGCCAGCAGCCCCACGGGGAACTCTGGAAACACCATATATTTT. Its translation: CASSPTGNSGNTIYF.

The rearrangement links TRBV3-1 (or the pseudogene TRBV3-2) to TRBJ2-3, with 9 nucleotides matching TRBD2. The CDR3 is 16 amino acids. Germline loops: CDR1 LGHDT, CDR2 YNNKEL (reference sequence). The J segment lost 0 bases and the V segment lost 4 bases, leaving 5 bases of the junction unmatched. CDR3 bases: TGTGCCAGCAGCCTTACTAGCGGGTTGAGCACAGATACGCAGTATTTT. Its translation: CASSLTSGLSTDTQYF.

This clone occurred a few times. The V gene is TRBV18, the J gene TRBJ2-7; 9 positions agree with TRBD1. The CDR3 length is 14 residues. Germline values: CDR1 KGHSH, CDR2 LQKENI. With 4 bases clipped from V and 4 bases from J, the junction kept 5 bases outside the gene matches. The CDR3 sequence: CASSQGQGKYEQYF. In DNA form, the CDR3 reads TGTGCCAGCTCACAGGGACAGGGAAAATACGAGCAGTACTTC.

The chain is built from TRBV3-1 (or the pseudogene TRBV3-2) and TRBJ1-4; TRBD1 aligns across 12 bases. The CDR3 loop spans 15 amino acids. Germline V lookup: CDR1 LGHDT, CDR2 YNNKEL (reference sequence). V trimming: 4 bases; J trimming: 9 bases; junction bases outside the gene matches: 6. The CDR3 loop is CASSLYRDRGQKLFF. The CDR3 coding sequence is TGTGCCAGCAGCCTCTACCGGGACAGGGGGCAAAAACTGTTTTTT.

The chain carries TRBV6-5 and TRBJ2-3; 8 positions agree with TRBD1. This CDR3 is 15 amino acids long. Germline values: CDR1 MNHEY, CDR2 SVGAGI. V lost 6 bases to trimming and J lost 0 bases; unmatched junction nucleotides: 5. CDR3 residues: CASRTGGVSTDTQYF. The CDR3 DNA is TGTGCCAGCAGAACAGGGGGTGTTAGCACAGATACGCAGTATTTT.

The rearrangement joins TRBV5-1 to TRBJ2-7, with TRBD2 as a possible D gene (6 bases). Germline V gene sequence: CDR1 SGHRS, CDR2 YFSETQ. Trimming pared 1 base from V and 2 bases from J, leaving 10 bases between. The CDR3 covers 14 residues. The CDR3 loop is CASSLIAGTYEQYF. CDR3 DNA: TGCGCCAGCAGCTTGATCGCGGGAACCTACGAGCAGTACTTC.

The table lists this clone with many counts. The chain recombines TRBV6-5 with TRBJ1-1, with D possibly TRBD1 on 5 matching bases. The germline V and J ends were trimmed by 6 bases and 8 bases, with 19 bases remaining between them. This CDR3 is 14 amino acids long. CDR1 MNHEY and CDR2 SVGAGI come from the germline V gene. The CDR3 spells CASSGQTTAGEAFF. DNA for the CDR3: TGTGCCAGCAGCGGACAAACCACCGCAGGCGAAGCTTTCTTT.

Here the CDR3 DNA reads TGTGCCAGCCGAGCTAGCGGGGTGACAGATACGCAGTATTTT. This encodes CASRASGVTDTQYF. The chain combines TRBV19 with TRBJ2-3; 9 bases fit TRBD2. CDR1 LNHDA and CDR2 SQIVND come from the germline V gene (reference sequence). V was pared by 9 bases and J by 3 bases, with 7 bases of the junction left unmatched. The CDR3 covers 14 residues.

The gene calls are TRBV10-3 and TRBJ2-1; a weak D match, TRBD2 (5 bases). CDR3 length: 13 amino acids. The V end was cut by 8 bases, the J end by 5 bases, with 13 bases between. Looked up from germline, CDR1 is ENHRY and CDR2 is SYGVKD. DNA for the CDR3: TGTGCCATCCGGCCTAGCAGCGACAATGAGCAGTTCTTC. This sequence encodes CAIRPSSDNEQFF.

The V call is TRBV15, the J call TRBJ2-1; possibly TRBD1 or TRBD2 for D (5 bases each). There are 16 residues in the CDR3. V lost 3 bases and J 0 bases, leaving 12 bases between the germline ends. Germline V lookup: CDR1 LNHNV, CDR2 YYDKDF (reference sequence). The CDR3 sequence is CATSRVGTSSYNEQFF. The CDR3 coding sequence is TGTGCCACCAGCAGGGTGGGGACGAGCTCCTACAATGAGCAGTTCTTC. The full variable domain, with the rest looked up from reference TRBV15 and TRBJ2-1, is DAMVIQNPRYQVTQFGKPVTLSCSQTLNHNVMYWYQQKSSQAPKLLFHYYDKDFNNEADTPDNFQSRRPNTSFCFLDIRSPGLGDTAMYLCATSRVGTSSYNEQFFGPGTRLTVL.

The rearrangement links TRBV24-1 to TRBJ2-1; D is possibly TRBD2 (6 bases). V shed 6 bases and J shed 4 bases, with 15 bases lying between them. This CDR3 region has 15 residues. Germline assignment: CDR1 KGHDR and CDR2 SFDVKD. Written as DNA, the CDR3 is TGTGCCACCAGTCCTCGGGGGACGGGATACAATGAGCAGTTCTTC. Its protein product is CATSPRGTGYNEQFF.

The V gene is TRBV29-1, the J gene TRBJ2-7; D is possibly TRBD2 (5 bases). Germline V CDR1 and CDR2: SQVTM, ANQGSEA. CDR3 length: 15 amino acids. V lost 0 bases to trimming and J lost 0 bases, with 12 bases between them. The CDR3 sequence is CSVEEAASGSYEQYF. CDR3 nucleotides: TGCAGCGTTGAAGAGGCAGCGAGCGGCTCCTACGAGCAGTACTTC.

CDR3 region: CASSFEGTSSYNEQFF. CDR3 nucleotides: TGTGCCAGCAGCTTTGAAGGGACAAGCTCCTACAATGAGCAGTTCTTC. The chain couples TRBV7-2 to TRBJ2-1, with D possibly matching TRBD1 (6 bases). The CDR3 is made up of 16 amino acids. Trimming removed 3 bases at V and 0 bases at J, with 12 bases between. In germline, CDR1 is SGHTA, CDR2 FQGNSA.

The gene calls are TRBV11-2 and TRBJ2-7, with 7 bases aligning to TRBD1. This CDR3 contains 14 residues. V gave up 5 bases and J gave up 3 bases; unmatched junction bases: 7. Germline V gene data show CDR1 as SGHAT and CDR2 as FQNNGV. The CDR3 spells CASSRQGPNYEQYF. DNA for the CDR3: TGTGCCAGCAGCCGACAGGGTCCGAACTACGAGCAGTACTTC.

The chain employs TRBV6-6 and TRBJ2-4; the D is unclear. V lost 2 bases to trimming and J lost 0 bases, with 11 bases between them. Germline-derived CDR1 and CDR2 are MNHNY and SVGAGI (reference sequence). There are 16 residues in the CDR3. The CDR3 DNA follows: TGTGCCAGCAGTTACGGTCTCAGACTAGCCAAAAACATTCAGTACTTC. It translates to CASSYGLRLAKNIQYF.